This TCR beta chain is from a study of cytomegalovirus exposure and HLA in healthy donors. Points from the study as a whole: Trimming of TCR beta V- and J-genes showed a link, identified in a later analysis, to a missense DCLRE1C variant.

In the PCR, 60 Vbeta and 13 Jbeta primers were used. The protocol was immunoSEQ multiplex PCR, while the TCRdb copy is restricted to in-frame clones and leaves out a portion. The sample lists approximately 190,000 clones, 81% occurring once. V gave up 5 bases and J gave up 0 bases; unmatched junction bases: 4. Germline-derived CDR1 and CDR2 are SEHNR and FQNEAQ (reference sequence). This CDR3 has 14 residues. This clone was observed a handful of times. The antigen remains undetermined. This clonotype was sampled from a middle-aged man in good health and CMV-seropositive. The gene calls are TRBV7-9 and TRBJ2-7; 7 bases align to TRBD1. Sample: PBMCs. CDR3: CASSPGQVSYEQYF. The CDR3 DNA reads TGTGCCAGCAGCCCCGGACAGGTCTCCTACGAGCAGTACTTC.